Given below is one TCR beta chain in context. This sample stems from a study of blood T cell repertoires in COVID-19. On the study more broadly: Samples taken during acute and convalescent COVID-19 were collected in the United States, Italy and Spain.

Original methodology: It was from reference gene primer amplification that nucleated cell counts were estimated. Measured with immunoSEQ multiplex PCR; TCRdb has only the in-frame clones, and not every one. V, J and clone size are those of that table, while D and trimming were read from the DNA. This table holds 35,000 to 55,000 clones, around 86% found once. The length of the CDR3 is 13 residues. CDR1 is MGHRA, CDR2 YSYEKL, per germline. V was pared by 0 bases and J by 7 bases, with 7 bases between. Sequencing input: peripheral blood. J is TRBJ2-1 and V is TRBV4-1; no clear D gene. The sequence was collected from a man aged 55 to 70 with active COVID-19. In DNA form, the CDR3 reads TGCGCCAGCAGCCAAGATCCTAAGAATGAGCAGTTCTTC. Translating gives CASSQDPKNEQFF.